The 8 T cell receptor beta chains reported below all come from one sample, sequenced in a study of spatial heterogeneity in lung cancer. Time point given: sample taken at primary tumor resection. Study-wide points: Counts of expanded alpha and beta TCRs within tumors tracked the tumor nonsynonymous mutation count.

In TCRdb, the 5' RACE reads were re-called with MiXCR into one record per CDR3 protein. The sample records around 12,000 distinct CDR3 sequences, around 6.1% being singletons. These receptors have no known antigen. The sequences come from lung tumor tissue, collected at surgery. Source of these receptors: a female donor with early-stage non-small cell lung cancer.

This clonotype was picked up many times. The V gene is TRBV9, the J gene TRBJ2-2; 7 bases fit TRBD1. The CDR3 contains 16 residues. Looked up from germline, CDR1 is SGDLS and CDR2 is YYNGEE. After removal of 4 bases from V and 7 bases from J, the junction contained 13 bases not matched to a gene. The CDR3 DNA sequence: TGTGCCAGCAGCCCCCGGCGGGCACAGGGGATCGGGGAGCTGTTTTTT. As protein: CASSPRRAQGIGELFF.

This clonotype was counted many times. The V call is TRBV7-9, the J call TRBJ2-2, with TRBD2 matching over 9 bases. The length of the CDR3 is 15 residues. J lost 5 bases, V lost 5 bases, and 6 bases had no gene match. Germline values: CDR1 SEHNR, CDR2 FQNEAQ (reference sequence). The DNA of the CDR3 is TGTGCCAGCAGCCCCCTGACTAGCGGTACCGGGGAGCTGTTTTTT. Protein sequence: CASSPLTSGTGELFF.

The rearrangement links TRBV7-6 to TRBJ2-1, with TRBD2 identical over 7 bases. V gave up 4 bases and J gave up 5 bases; unmatched junction bases: 8. CDR3 length: 15 residues. CDR1 is SGHVS and CDR2 is FNYEAQ in the germline V gene. The CDR3 loop is CASSYEAGRHNEQFF. CDR3 nucleotides: TGTGCCAGCAGCTATGAAGCGGGGAGGCACAATGAGCAGTTCTTC. The entire variable domain, with the rest obtained from reference TRBV7-6 and TRBJ2-1, is as follows: GAGVSQSPRYKVTKRGQDVALRCDPISGHVSLYWYRQALGQGPEFLTYFNYEAQQDKSGLPNDRFSAERPEGSISTLTIQRTEQRDSAMYRCASSYEAGRHNEQFFGPGTRLTVL.

The chain carries TRBV5-4 and TRBJ2-5; TRBD2 agrees at 14 bases. The CDR3 is made up of 18 amino acids. V shed 0 bases and J 7 bases; nucleotides not matched to a gene: 11. The germline V gene encodes CDR1 SGHNT and CDR2 YYREEE (reference sequence). The CDR3 protein is CASSLEPGLAGAEWTQYF. Here the CDR3 DNA reads TGTGCCAGCAGCTTGGAGCCGGGACTAGCGGGAGCCGAATGGACCCAGTACTTC.

The chain has TRBV5-1 and TRBJ2-7, with TRBD1 as a possible D gene (6 bases). The germline V gene encodes CDR1 SGHRS and CDR2 YFSETQ. Trimming stripped 4 bases from V and 2 bases from J, with 13 bases between. The CDR3 is made up of 14 amino acids. CDR3 DNA: TGCGCCAGCAGCACCTCAGGGGACCCCTACGAGCAGTACTTC. Its translation is CASSTSGDPYEQYF.

This clonotype has at least ten counts. V gene TRBV5-1 combines with J gene TRBJ1-4; no clear D gene. V shed 8 bases and J shed 5 bases, with 13 bases lying between them. The germline gives CDR1 SGHRS, CDR2 YFSETQ. The CDR3 is 13 amino acids. As DNA, the CDR3 is TGCGCCAGTACAAGGAACGAGAATGAAAAACTGTTTTTT. Translating gives CASTRNENEKLFF.

This clonotype was detected ten times or more. The CDR3 sequence: CASSFGIGSYGYTF. CDR3 DNA sequence: TGTGCCAGCAGTTTTGGGATTGGGTCGTATGGCTACACCTTC. The chain recombines TRBV27 with TRBJ1-2; D gene unclear. The CDR3 sequence is 14 residues long. Germline CDR1 and CDR2: MNHEY and SMNVEV (reference sequence). Trimming pared 3 bases from V and 5 bases from J, leaving 13 bases between.

This clonotype was counted ten times or more. The rearrangement links TRBV20-1 to TRBJ2-5; D not certain. V was trimmed by 3 bases and J by 5 bases, leaving 19 bases between them. This CDR3 has 15 amino acids. Germline CDR1 and CDR2: DFQATT and SNEGSKA (reference sequence). The CDR3 DNA sequence: TGCAGTGCTAGTCCCGGCCGGTCCAGCGAGGAGACCCAGTACTTC. It translates to CSASPGRSSEETQYF.